This T cell receptor (beta chain) emerged from a study of T cell repertoires in cytomegalovirus infection. Points from the study as a whole: Identification of carriers of CMV plus the relevant HLA was performed using cumulative public TCR beta family frequency.

Using its own MiXCR run on the reads, TCRdb lists one record per CDR3 protein. The table has roughly 230,000 distinct CDR3 sequences, around 15% seen once. A note on this clonotype: Its antigen remains unidentified. The missing conserved phenylalanine or tryptophan at the end of this CDR3 makes a read error likely.

Trimming removed 0 bases from V and 1 base from J, with 9 bases in between. The CDR3 spans 15 residues. The germline CDR1 and CDR2 sequences are MGHRA and YSYEKL. The chain has TRBV4-1 and TRBJ1-2; D possibly corresponds to TRBD1 (5 bases). The TCR originated in a human donor in good health (CMV status not recorded). Some clones in this sample may be carry-over from other donors' samples. Sample: CD8+ T cells from PBMCs. Here the CDR3 reads CASSQDFQGNYGYTS. In DNA form, the CDR3 reads TGCGCCAGCAGCCAAGATTTCCAGGGTAACTATGGCTACACCTCC.